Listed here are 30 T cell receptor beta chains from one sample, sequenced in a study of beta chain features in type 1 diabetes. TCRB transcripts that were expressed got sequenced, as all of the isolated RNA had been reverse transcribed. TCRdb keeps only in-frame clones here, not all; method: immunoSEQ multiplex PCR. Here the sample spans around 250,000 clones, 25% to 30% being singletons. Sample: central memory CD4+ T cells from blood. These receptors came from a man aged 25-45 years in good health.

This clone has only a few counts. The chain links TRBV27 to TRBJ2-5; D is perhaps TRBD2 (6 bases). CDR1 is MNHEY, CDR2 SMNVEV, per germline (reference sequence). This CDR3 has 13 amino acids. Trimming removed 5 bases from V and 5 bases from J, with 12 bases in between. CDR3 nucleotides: TGTGCCAGCAGTCATCGACTAGACGAGACCCAGTACTTC. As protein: CASSHRLDETQYF.

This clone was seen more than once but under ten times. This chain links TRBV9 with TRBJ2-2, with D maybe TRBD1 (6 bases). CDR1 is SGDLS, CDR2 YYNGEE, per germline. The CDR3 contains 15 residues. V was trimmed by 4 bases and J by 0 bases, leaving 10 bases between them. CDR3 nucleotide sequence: TGTGCCAGCAGCCCCGGGACACCGAACACCGGGGAGCTGTTTTTT. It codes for CASSPGTPNTGELFF.

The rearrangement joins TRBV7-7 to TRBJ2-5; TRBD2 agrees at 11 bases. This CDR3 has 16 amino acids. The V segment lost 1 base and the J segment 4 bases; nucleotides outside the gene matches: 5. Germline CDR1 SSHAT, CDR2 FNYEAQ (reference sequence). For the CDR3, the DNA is TGTGCCAGCAGCTTAGATCCTAGCGGGGGGAGAGAGACCCAGTACTTC. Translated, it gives CASSLDPSGGRETQYF.

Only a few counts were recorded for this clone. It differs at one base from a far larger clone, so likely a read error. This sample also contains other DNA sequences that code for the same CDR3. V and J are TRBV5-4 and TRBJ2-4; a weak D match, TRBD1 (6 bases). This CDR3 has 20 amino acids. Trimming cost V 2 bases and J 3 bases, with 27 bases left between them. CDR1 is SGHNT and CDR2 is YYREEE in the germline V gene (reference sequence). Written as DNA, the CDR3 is TGTGCCAGCAGCTTAAACCGGGACACTGAACGTAGCCGGGGCAAAAACATTCAGTACTTC. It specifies CASSLNRDTERSRGKNIQYF.

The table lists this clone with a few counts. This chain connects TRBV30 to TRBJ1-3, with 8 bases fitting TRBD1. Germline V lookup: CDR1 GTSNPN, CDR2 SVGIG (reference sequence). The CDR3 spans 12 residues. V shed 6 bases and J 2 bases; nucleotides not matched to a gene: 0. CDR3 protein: CACRGPGNTIYF. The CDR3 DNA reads TGTGCCTGCAGGGGGCCTGGAAACACCATATATTTT.

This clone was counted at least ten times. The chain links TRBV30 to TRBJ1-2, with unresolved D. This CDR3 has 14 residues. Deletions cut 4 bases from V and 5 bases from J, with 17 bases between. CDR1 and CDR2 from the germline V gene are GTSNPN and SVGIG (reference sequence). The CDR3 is CAWTGDLRGYGYTF. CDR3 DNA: TGTGCCTGGACAGGCGACCTAAGAGGGTATGGCTACACCTTC.

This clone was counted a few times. The CDR3 here is CASSGPGVRVSGNYEQYF. The CDR3 region has the DNA TGTGCCAGCAGTGGGCCCGGGGTTCGGGTATCGGGAAACTACGAGCAGTACTTC. V gene TRBV25-1 combines with J gene TRBJ2-7; maybe TRBD2 (5 bases). The CDR3 is 18 residues long. Germline CDR1 MGHDK, CDR2 SYGVNS. With 4 bases removed from V and 3 bases from J, the gap between germline ends came to 25 bases.

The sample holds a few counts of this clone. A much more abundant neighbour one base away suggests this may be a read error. The CDR3 DNA follows: TGTGCCAGCAGCTTAGCGCCCGTTGGGGCTAGGGTGAACACTGAAGCTTTCTTT. This gives the protein CASSLAPVGARVNTEAFF. The genes are TRBV7-9 and TRBJ1-1, with D maybe TRBD1 (5 bases). The CDR3 has 18 residues. The germline V gene encodes CDR1 SEHNR and CDR2 FQNEAQ (reference sequence). Deletions cut 0 bases from V and 0 bases from J, with 17 bases between.

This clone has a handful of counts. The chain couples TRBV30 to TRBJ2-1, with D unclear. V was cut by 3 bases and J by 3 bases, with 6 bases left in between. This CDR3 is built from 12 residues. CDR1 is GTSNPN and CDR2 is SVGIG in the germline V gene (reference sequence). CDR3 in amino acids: CAWSALYNEQFF. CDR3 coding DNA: TGTGCCTGGAGCGCCCTCTACAATGAGCAGTTCTTC.

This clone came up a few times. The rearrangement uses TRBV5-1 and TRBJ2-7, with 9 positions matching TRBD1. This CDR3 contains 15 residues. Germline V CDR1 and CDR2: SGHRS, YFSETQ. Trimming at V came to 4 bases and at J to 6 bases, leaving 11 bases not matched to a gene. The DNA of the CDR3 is TGCGCCAGCAGCGGCCAGGCCGGGACAGGGAGCGAGCAGTACTTC. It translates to CASSGQAGTGSEQYF.

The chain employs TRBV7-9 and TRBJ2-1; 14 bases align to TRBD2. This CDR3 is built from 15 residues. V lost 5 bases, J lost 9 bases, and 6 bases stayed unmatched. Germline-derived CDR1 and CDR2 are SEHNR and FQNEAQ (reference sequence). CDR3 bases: TGTGCCAGCAGCGGGACTAGCGGGAGAGTGAGTGAGCAGTTCTTC. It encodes CASSGTSGRVSEQFF.

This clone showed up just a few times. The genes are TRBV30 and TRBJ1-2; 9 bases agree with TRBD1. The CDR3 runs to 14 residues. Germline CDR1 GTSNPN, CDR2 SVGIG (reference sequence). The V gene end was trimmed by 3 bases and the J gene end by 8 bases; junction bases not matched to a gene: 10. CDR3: CAWRRGQGSGGYTF. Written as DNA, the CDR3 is TGTGCCTGGAGGAGAGGACAGGGGAGCGGCGGCTACACCTTC.

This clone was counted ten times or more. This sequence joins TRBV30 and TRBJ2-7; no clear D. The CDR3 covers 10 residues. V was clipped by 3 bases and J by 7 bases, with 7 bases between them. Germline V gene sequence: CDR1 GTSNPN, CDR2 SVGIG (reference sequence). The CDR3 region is CAWSDLEQYF. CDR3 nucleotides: TGTGCCTGGAGCGACTTGGAGCAGTACTTC.

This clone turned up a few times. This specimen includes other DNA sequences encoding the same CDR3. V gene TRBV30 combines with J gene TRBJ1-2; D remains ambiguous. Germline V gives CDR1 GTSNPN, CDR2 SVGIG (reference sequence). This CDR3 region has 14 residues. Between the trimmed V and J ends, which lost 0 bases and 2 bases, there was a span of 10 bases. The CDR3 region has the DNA TGTGCCTGGAGTGTAGGGCACCTCAACTATGGCTACACCTTC. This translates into CAWSVGHLNYGYTF.

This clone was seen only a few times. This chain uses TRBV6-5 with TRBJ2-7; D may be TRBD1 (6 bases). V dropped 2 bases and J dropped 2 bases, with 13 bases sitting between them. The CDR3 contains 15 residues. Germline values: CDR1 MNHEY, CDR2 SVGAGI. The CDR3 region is CASSYDMTGTYEQYF. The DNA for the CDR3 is TGTGCCAGCAGTTACGACATGACAGGCACCTACGAGCAGTACTTC.

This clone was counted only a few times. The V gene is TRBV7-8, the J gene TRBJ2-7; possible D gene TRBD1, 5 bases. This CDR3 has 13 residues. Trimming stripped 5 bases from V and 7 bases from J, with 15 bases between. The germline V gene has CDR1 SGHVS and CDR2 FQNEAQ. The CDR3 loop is CASSPKQVGEQYF. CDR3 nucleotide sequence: TGTGCCAGCAGCCCAAAACAGGTTGGGGAGCAGTACTTC.

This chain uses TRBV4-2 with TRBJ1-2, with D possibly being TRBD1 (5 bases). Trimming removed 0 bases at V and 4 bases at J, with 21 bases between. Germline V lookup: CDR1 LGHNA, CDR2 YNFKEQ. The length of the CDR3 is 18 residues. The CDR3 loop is CASSQDLGDRTTSYGYTF. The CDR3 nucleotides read TGTGCCAGCAGCCAAGATCTTGGCGACAGAACTACTAGCTATGGCTACACCTTC.

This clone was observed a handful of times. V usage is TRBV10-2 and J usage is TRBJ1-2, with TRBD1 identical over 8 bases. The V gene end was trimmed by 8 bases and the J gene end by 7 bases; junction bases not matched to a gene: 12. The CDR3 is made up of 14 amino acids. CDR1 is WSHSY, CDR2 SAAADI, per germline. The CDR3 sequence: CASRPDRGGGGYTF. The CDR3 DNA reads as TGCGCCAGCCGCCCCGACAGGGGTGGCGGTGGCTACACCTTC.

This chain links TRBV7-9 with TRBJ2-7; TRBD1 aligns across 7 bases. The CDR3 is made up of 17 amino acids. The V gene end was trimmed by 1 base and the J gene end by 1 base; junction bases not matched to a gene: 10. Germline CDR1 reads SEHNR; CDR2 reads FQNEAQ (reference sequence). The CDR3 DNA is TGTGCCAGCAGCTTAGAGAGGGGGCGCTTAAATTCCTACGAGCAGTACTTC. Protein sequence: CASSLERGRLNSYEQYF.

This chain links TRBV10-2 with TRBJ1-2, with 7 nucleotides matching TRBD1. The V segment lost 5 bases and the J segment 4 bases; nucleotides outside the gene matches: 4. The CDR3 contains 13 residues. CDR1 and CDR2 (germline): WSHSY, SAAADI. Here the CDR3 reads CASSPQGSYGYTF. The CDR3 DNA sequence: TGCGCCAGCAGTCCACAGGGGAGCTATGGCTACACCTTC.

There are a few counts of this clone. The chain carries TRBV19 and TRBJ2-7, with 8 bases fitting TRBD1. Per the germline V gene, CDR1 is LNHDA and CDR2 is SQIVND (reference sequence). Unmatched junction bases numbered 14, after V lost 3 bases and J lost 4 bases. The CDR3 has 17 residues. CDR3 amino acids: CASSISFGRGPSYEQYF. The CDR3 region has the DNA TGTGCCAGTAGTATTTCGTTTGGCAGGGGGCCGTCTTACGAGCAGTACTTC.

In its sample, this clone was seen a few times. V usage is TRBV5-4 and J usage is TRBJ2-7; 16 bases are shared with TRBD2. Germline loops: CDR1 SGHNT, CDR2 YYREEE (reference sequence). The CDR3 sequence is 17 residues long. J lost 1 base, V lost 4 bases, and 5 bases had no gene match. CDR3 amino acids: CASSAGTSGRESYEQYF. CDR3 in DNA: TGTGCCAGCAGCGCGGGGACTAGCGGGAGGGAATCCTACGAGCAGTACTTC.

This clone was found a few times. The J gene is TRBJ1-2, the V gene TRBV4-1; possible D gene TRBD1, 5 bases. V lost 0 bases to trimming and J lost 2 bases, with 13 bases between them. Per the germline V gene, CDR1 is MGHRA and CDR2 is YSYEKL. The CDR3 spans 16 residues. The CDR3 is CASSQDGAGPNYGYTF. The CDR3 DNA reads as TGCGCCAGCAGCCAAGATGGGGCAGGCCCGAACTATGGCTACACCTTC.

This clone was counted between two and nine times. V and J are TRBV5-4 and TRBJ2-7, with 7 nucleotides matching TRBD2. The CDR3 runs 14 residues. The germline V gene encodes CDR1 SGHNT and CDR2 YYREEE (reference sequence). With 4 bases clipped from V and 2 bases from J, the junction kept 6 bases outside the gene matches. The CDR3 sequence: CASSETAGTYEQYF. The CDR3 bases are TGTGCCAGCAGCGAGACAGCGGGAACCTACGAGCAGTACTTC.

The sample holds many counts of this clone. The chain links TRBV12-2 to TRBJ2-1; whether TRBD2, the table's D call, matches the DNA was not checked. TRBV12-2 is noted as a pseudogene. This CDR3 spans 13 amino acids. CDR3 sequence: CASLVGRYNEQFF. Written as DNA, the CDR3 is TGTGCAAGTCTCGTAGGGAGGTACAATGAGCAGTTCTTC.

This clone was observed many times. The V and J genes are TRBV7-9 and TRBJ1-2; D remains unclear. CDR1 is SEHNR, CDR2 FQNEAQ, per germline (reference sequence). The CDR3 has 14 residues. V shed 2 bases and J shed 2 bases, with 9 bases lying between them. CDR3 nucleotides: TGTGCCAGCAGCTTAAGTAGCGGGAACTATGGCTACACCTTC. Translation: CASSLSSGNYGYTF.

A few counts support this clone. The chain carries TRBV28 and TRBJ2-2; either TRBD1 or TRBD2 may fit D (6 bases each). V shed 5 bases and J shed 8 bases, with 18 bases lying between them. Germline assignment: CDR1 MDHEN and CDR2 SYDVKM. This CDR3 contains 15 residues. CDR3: CASSPQGGSGGELFF. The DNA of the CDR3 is TGTGCCAGCAGTCCCCAAGGGGGGAGCGGTGGGGAGCTGTTTTTT.

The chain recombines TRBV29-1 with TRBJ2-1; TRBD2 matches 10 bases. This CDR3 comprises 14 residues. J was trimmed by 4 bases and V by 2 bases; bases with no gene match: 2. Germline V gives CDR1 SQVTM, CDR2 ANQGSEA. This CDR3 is CSVEQAGGYNEQFF. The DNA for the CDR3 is TGCAGCGTTGAACAAGCGGGGGGGTACAATGAGCAGTTCTTC.

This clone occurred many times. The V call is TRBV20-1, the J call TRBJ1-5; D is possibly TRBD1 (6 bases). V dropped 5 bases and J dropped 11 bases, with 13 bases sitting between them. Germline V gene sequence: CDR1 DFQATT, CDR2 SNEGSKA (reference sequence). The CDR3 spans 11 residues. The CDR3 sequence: CSAENRDAQHF. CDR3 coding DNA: TGCAGTGCTGAGAACAGGGATGCCCAGCATTTT.

CDR3 loop: CARTGQGNTGELFF. As DNA, the CDR3 is TGTGCCCGTACCGGACAGGGGAACACCGGGGAGCTGTTTTTT. The genes are TRBV30 and TRBJ2-2, with 8 bases lining up with TRBD1. This CDR3 is built from 14 residues. The J segment lost 1 base and the V segment lost 8 bases, leaving 6 bases of the junction unmatched. Germline V gives CDR1 GTSNPN, CDR2 SVGIG (reference sequence).